This is a list of T cell receptor beta chains from one sample in a study of blood T cell repertoires in COVID-19. Generated by immunoSEQ multiplex PCR, the TCRdb table keeps only in-frame clones and is missing some. The profile shows some 80,000 clones, approximately 83% of them singletons. Sequencing used peripheral blood. Source of these receptors: a human donor in a cohort sampled during active COVID-19. The CDR3 runs from the conserved cysteine through the conserved F or W. Each record gives: D gene, V gene, J gene, clone size, CDR3 DNA, CDR3 protein. D genes are given only for firm matches. A row's size may be missing; if present it is once, few, many or a size class.

>-|TRBV9|TRBJ1-1|-
TGTGCCAGCAGCGCCCGAGAGGGGAACACTGAAGCTTTCTTT
CASSAREGNTEAFF
>-|TRBV7-3|TRBJ2-1|-
TGTGCCAGCAGCCCCCAAGGGGCCCCCTATGAGCAGTTCTTC
CASSPQGAPYEQFF
>-|TRBV18|TRBJ2-2|once
TGTGCCAGCTCACTAACGCAGGTCAACACCGGGGAGCTGTTTTTT
CASSLTQVNTGELFF
>-|TRBV5-4|TRBJ2-5|-
TGTGCCAGCTCCCGGGGCGGGGTAGAGACCCAGTACTTC
CASSRGGVETQYF
>TRBD2|TRBV3-1/TRBV3-2|TRBJ2-4|-
TGTGCCAGCAGCCAAGGAGCTAGCGGAGGCAACATTCAGTACTTC
CASSQGASGGNIQYF
>-|TRBV11-2|TRBJ1-1|once
TGTGCCAGCAGCTTAAACCACAGGATGGGGTGGGACACTGAAGCTTTCTTT
CASSLNHRMGWDTEAFF
>-|TRBV28|TRBJ1-1|-
TGTGCCAGCAGTTTATCAGGGCCTCGGGCTTTCTTT
CASSLSGPRAFF
>-|TRBV10-2|TRBJ2-2|-
TGCGCCAGCAGTGAGTCGAGGGGGAGGGGGACCGGGGAGCTGTTTTTT
CASSESRGRGTGELFF
>TRBD2|TRBV7-2|TRBJ2-5|-
TGTGCCAGCAGCCTGAGCGGGACTGAAGAGACCCAGTACTTC
CASSLSGTEETQYF
>TRBD1|TRBV7-2|TRBJ1-2|once
TGTGCCAGCAGCTTCAGACAGGGCGCCTATGGCTACACCTTC
CASSFRQGAYGYTF
>-|TRBV2|TRBJ1-5|-
TGTGCCAGCAGAGAGACGGGGAGGGCCCAGCATTTT
CASRETGRAQHF
>-|TRBV3-1/TRBV3-2|TRBJ2-5|once
TGTGCCAGCAGCCAATTGGGGGGTAGCAGGAAGACCCAGTACTTC
CASSQLGGSRKTQYF
>-|TRBV5-6|TRBJ2-7|-
TGTGCCAGCAGAACCCCCGGGACAACTTACGAGCAGTACTTC
CASRTPGTTYEQYF
>-|TRBV19|TRBJ2-1|few
TGTGCCAGTATCCGGGGCGGGGCGTACAATGAGCAGTTCTTC
CASIRGGAYNEQFF
>TRBD1|TRBV2|TRBJ1-6|-
TGTGCCAGCGGAAAGGGGGCGCGTAATTCACCCCTCCACTTT
CASGKGARNSPLHF
>TRBD1|TRBV7-6|TRBJ1-6|-
TGTGCCAGCAGCCCCTCGACAGGGGCTAACTCACCCCTCCACTTT
CASSPSTGANSPLHF
>-|TRBV27|TRBJ2-5|-
TGTGCCAGCAGTCCCGCGGGACAGTACCAAGAGACCCAGTACTTC
CASSPAGQYQETQYF
>-|TRBV9|TRBJ2-7|few
TGTGCCAGCAGCGTAATGTCAGGGGCGGGCTCCTACGAGCAGTACTTC
CASSVMSGAGSYEQYF
>-|TRBV6-5|TRBJ2-2|-
TGTGCCAGCAGTTACAGCGGATCCGGGGAGCTGTTTTTT
CASSYSGSGELFF
>TRBD1|TRBV18|TRBJ2-1|-
TGTGCCAGCTCACCGGGACAGGGTATGAATGAGCAGTTCTTC
CASSPGQGMNEQFF
>-|TRBV5-4|TRBJ2-3|-
TGTGCCAGCAGCTCCGCAACCACTAGCACAGATACGCAGTATTTT
CASSSATTSTDTQYF
>-|TRBV23-1|TRBJ1-1|few
TGCGCCAGCAGTGGCCTGCGGGAAGCTTTCTTT
CASSGLREAFF
>TRBD1|TRBV9|TRBJ2-6|-
TGTGCCAGCAGCCCGGGACAGGGGGCTGCTGGGGCCAACGTCCTGACTTTC
CASSPGQGAAGANVLTF
>-|TRBV5-4|TRBJ2-2|-
TGTGCCAGCAGGTTAATGGGGGGGCCAAACACCGGGGAGCTGTTTTTT
CASRLMGGPNTGELFF
>TRBD1|TRBV27|TRBJ1-5|-
TGTGCCAGCAGTTTAGGGACAGGGGGCGCGAATCAGCCCCAGCATTTT
CASSLGTGGANQPQHF
>-|TRBV27|TRBJ1-1|-
TGTGCCAGCAGTTTGCGAGGGCCCGAGAACACTGAAGCTTTCTTT
CASSLRGPENTEAFF
>-|TRBV6-2/TRBV6-3|TRBJ1-3|-
TGTGCCAGCAGTTACCCGGGATCGAGCACCATATATTTT
CASSYPGSSTIYF
>TRBD2|TRBV6-4|TRBJ2-1|-
TGTGCCAGCAGTCAACTAGCGGGACCCTACAATGAGCAGTTCTTC
CASSQLAGPYNEQFF
>-|TRBV2|TRBJ2-7|once
TGTGCCAGCAGTGAGGAGATGGAGGGCTACGAGCAGTACTTC
CASSEEMEGYEQYF
>TRBD1|TRBV5-5|TRBJ2-1|-
TGTGCCAGCAGTTCCGGGACAGGGGGCTGGGATGAGCAGTTCTTC
CASSSGTGGWDEQFF
>TRBD2|TRBV9|TRBJ2-2|-
TGTGCCAGCACCCCGCGGGGGGAAGCGAACACCGGGGAGCTGTTTTTT
CASTPRGEANTGELFF
>TRBD1|TRBV5-4|TRBJ2-7|-
TGTGCCAGCAGCAGGACAGGGGGCGCCTACGAGCAGTACTTC
CASSRTGGAYEQYF
>-|TRBV7-3|TRBJ2-3|few
TGTGCCAGCAGCTTAAGGGTAGCGGCCGCAGATACGCAGTATTTT
CASSLRVAAADTQYF